Following are 25 T cell receptor beta chains from one sample sequenced in a study of cytomegalovirus exposure and HLA in healthy donors. 60 Vbeta and 13 Jbeta primers were used in PCR. The data were produced by immunoSEQ multiplex PCR, yet TCRdb's version contains in-frame clones alone and is incomplete. Of about 140,000 clones in the sample, over 65% were seen once. The sample consisted of PBMCs. These receptors all come from a man in his forties in good health and CMV-seronegative.

The chain joins TRBV7-9 to TRBJ2-1, with D hard to call. CDR3 length equals 15 residues. V was clipped by 2 bases and J by 0 bases, with 8 bases between them. The germline CDR1 and CDR2 sequences are SEHNR and FQNEAQ (reference sequence). CDR3 coding DNA: TGTGCCAGCAGCTTATGGCTAGGCTCCTACAATGAGCAGTTCTTC. This translates into CASSLWLGSYNEQFF.

The CDR3: CASSNGLALRSYEQYF. CDR3 bases: TGTGCCAGCAGTAACGGACTAGCCCTGCGATCCTACGAGCAGTACTTC. V and J are TRBV28 and TRBJ2-7; 8 bases agree with TRBD2. With V trimmed by 5 bases and J by 1 base, 10 bases remained unmatched. Germline CDR1 and CDR2: MDHEN and SYDVKM. The CDR3 is 16 residues long.

Comments on this clone: Germline and junction disagree at one end, which may indicate a read error. V and J are TRBV2 and TRBJ2-1; a weak D match, TRBD2 (5 bases). The CDR3 consists of 11 residues. Germline V gene sequence: CDR1 SNHLY, CDR2 FYNNEI. This chain's CDR3 is CASSEGLMRVF. The CDR3, as DNA: TGTGCCAGCAGTGAAGGGTTAATGCGGGTCTTC.

The J gene is TRBJ2-3, the V gene TRBV7-8; 9 bases line up with TRBD1. Germline-derived CDR1 and CDR2 are SGHVS and FQNEAQ. The CDR3 is 16 residues long. V was pared by 5 bases and J by 6 bases, with 12 bases of the junction left unmatched. As DNA, the CDR3 is TGTGCCAGCAGCCCGACAGGGGGTGGGAGGTCGGATACGCAGTATTTT. Its protein is CASSPTGGGRSDTQYF.

This clone was observed a few times. The J gene is TRBJ2-2, the V gene TRBV6-6; possible D gene TRBD2, 6 bases. The germline V gene encodes CDR1 MNHNY and CDR2 SVGAGI (reference sequence). The CDR3 runs to 15 residues. Between the trimmed V and J ends, which lost 6 bases and 7 bases, there was a span of 18 bases. As DNA, the CDR3 is TGTGCCAGCAGCCTTCTAGCGAGGGAGGTCGGGGAGCTGTTTTTT. It specifies CASSLLAREVGELFF.

This rearrangement joins TRBV2 to TRBJ1-6; D not resolved. This CDR3 contains 14 residues. From germline, CDR1 is SNHLY and CDR2 FYNNEI. V gave up 9 bases and J gave up 8 bases, with 17 bases separating them. This chain's CDR3 is CARKLGGNHSPLHF. DNA of the CDR3: TGTGCCAGAAAATTGGGAGGGAATCATTCACCCCTCCACTTT.

This chain connects TRBV7-2 to TRBJ2-7; TRBD2 matches 11 bases. Trimming took 5 bases from V and 2 from J; bases not matched to a gene: 5. Germline values: CDR1 SGHTA, CDR2 FQGNSA. This CDR3 is built from 15 residues. This chain's CDR3 is CASSLRLAGPYEQYF. CDR3 sequence (DNA): TGTGCCAGCAGCCTCCGACTAGCGGGGCCCTACGAGCAGTACTTC.

J is TRBJ2-3 and V is TRBV30; TRBD1 matches 11 bases. V shed 2 bases and J 3 bases; nucleotides not matched to a gene: 7. The CDR3 has 16 residues. From germline, CDR1 is GTSNPN and CDR2 SVGIG (reference sequence). The CDR3 DNA is TGTGCCTGGAGTCTTCCGGGACAGGGGGGGACAGATACGCAGTATTTT. Protein product: CAWSLPGQGGTDTQYF.

The chain uses TRBV6-1 and TRBJ2-5; 9 bases fit TRBD2. Germline CDR1 and CDR2: MNHNS and SASEGT. The CDR3 covers 15 residues. Losses at the gene ends were 3 bases for V and 4 bases for J; bases not matched to a gene: 6. This chain's CDR3 is CASSDLSGRGETQYF. The DNA for the CDR3 is TGTGCCAGCAGTGACCTTAGCGGGAGAGGAGAGACCCAGTACTTC.

The rearrangement links TRBV9 to TRBJ1-2, with D maybe TRBD1 (5 bases). V gave up 0 bases and J gave up 4 bases, with 10 bases separating them. The CDR3 is 14 residues long. Germline lookup yields CDR1 SGDLS and CDR2 YYNGEE. This CDR3 reads CASSVGGGFYGYTF. Here the CDR3 DNA reads TGTGCCAGCAGCGTAGGGGGGGGGTTCTATGGCTACACCTTC.

In nucleotides, the CDR3 is TGTGCCAGCAGCTTCACTCAACTAGCGGGGGGATATAATGAGCAGTTCTTC. It codes for CASSFTQLAGGYNEQFF. The chain recombines TRBV11-2 with TRBJ2-1, with 12 bases aligning to TRBD2. This CDR3 is built from 17 residues. CDR1 and CDR2 (germline): SGHAT, FQNNGV. The V and J ends lost 3 bases and 7 bases, in that order; junction bases with no gene match: 10. Supplemented by reference TRBV11-2 and TRBJ2-1, the full variable domain reads EAGVAQSPRYKIIEKRQSVAFWCNPISGHATLYWYQQILGQGPKLLIQFQNNGVVDDSQLPKDRFSAERLKGVDSTLKIQPAKLEDSAVYLCASSFTQLAGGYNEQFFGPGTRLTVL.

This clone was observed a single time. The V and J genes are TRBV18 and TRBJ1-3; 10 nucleotides match TRBD1. Trimming at V came to 5 bases and at J to 1 base, leaving 5 bases not matched to a gene. From germline, CDR1 is KGHSH and CDR2 LQKENI. The CDR3 spans 16 residues. CDR3 bases: TGTGCCAGCTCATCCCTGGGACAGGGGTCTGGAAACACCATATATTTT. This encodes CASSSLGQGSGNTIYF.

This clone was seen only a few times. V is TRBV5-8 and J is TRBJ1-2; D may be TRBD1 (6 bases). CDR3 length equals 16 residues. From germline, CDR1 is SGHTS and CDR2 YDEGEE. V was clipped by 1 base and J by 3 bases, with 16 bases between them. DNA of the CDR3: TGTGCCAGCAGCTTGTTCTTCCAGGGGAGGGACTATGGCTACACCTTC. This encodes CASSLFFQGRDYGYTF.

The chain is built from TRBV7-9 and TRBJ2-3, with a possible D match to TRBD2 (5 bases). The CDR3 has 13 amino acids. Germline V lookup: CDR1 SEHNR, CDR2 FQNEAQ (reference sequence). The V end lost 6 bases, the J end lost 2 bases, and 9 bases lay between the germline ends. The CDR3 loop is CASRTGDTDTQYF. The DNA for the CDR3 is TGTGCCAGCAGAACCGGGGACACAGATACGCAGTATTTT.

V and J are TRBV28 and TRBJ2-3; 10 bases line up with TRBD2. V dropped 6 bases and J dropped 6; count of bases not matched to a gene: 9. The length of the CDR3 is 15 residues. Germline CDR1 and CDR2: MDHEN and SYDVKM. CDR3 residues: CASREVPSGGDTQYF. DNA of the CDR3: TGTGCCAGCAGGGAGGTGCCTAGCGGGGGCGATACGCAGTATTTT.

The DNA for the CDR3 is TGTGCCAGCAGCGTAGCATCTCAGGGTGTCTCCAATGAGCAGTTCTTC. It is translated as CASSVASQGVSNEQFF. This sequence joins TRBV9 and TRBJ2-1; a weak D match, TRBD1 (5 bases). The CDR3 has 16 amino acids. V lost 0 bases, J lost 6 bases, and 16 bases lay in between. The germline gives CDR1 SGDLS, CDR2 YYNGEE.

J is TRBJ2-1 and V is TRBV4-1, with 9 bases identical to TRBD2. Germline CDR1 is MGHRA and CDR2 is YSYEKL. The trim removed 0 bases at V and 8 bases at J, leaving 8 bases unmatched. This CDR3 region has 16 residues. The CDR3 DNA is TGCGCCAGCAGCCAAGATCGGCGGGAGGGTTTCTATGAGCAGTTCTTC. It yields the protein CASSQDRREGFYEQFF.

This sequence joins TRBV27 and TRBJ2-7; no definite D call. V was clipped by 5 bases and J by 3 bases, with 8 bases between them. The CDR3 sequence is 12 residues long. Germline lookup yields CDR1 MNHEY and CDR2 SMNVEV (reference sequence). The CDR3 nucleotides read TGTGCCAGCAGTCCGCCCGGCTACGAGCAGTACTTC. Protein product: CASSPPGYEQYF.

The chain combines TRBV27 with TRBJ2-5; 11 bases are a match to TRBD2. The CDR3 runs to 13 residues. Germline CDR1 reads MNHEY; CDR2 reads SMNVEV (reference sequence). V lost 6 bases to trimming and J lost 4 bases; unmatched junction nucleotides: 1. Here the CDR3 DNA reads TGTGCCAGCAGGGGACTAGCGGTAGAGACCCAGTACTTC. As protein: CASRGLAVETQYF.

The chain links TRBV7-3 to TRBJ2-5; D call uncertain. CDR3 length: 11 residues. CDR1 is SGHTA and CDR2 is FQGTGA in the germline V gene. The V end was cut by 11 bases, the J end by 5 bases, with 12 bases between. The CDR3 DNA sequence: TGTGCCTGCCCCTCGGTGGAGACCCAGTACTTC. Translated: CACPSVETQYF.

Concerning this clone: Other DNA sequences in the same sample also yield this CDR3. The genes are TRBV7-9 and TRBJ2-7; no clear D. The CDR3 has 12 amino acids. Germline V gene lookup returns CDR1 SEHNR and CDR2 FQNEAQ (reference sequence). Trimming left V 5 bases short and J 0 bases short, with 5 bases between. This chain's CDR3 is CASSQSSYEQYF. The CDR3 region has the DNA TGTGCCAGCAGCCAGTCCTCCTACGAGCAGTACTTC.

The chain carries TRBV28 and TRBJ2-7; D call uncertain. CDR1 and CDR2 from the germline V gene are MDHEN and SYDVKM. CDR3 size: 14 residues. V lost 1 base and J lost 0, with 7 bases in between. The CDR3 region has the DNA TGTGCCAGCAGTTTATCGTACAACTCCTACGAGCAGTACTTC. This translates into CASSLSYNSYEQYF. The full variable domain, with the rest looked up from reference TRBV28 and TRBJ2-7, is DVKVTQSSRYLVKRTGEKVFLECVQDMDHENMFWYRQDPGLGLRLIYFSYDVKMKEKGDIPEGYSVSREKKERFSLILESASTNQTSMYLCASSLSYNSYEQYFGPGTRLTVT.

The J gene is TRBJ2-3, the V gene TRBV7-2; TRBD2 aligns across 7 bases. Germline CDR1 reads SGHTA; CDR2 reads FQGNSA. Trimming took 5 bases from V and 3 from J; bases not matched to a gene: 8. The CDR3 is made up of 15 amino acids. The DNA of the CDR3 is TGTGCCAGCAGCGTAGGGGAGGGCCGGACAGATACGCAGTATTTT. It yields the protein CASSVGEGRTDTQYF. The variable domain in full, completed from reference TRBV7-2 and TRBJ2-3, reads GAGVSQSPSNKVTEKGKDVELRCDPISGHTALYWYRQSLGQGLEFLIYFQGNSAPDKSGLPSDRFSAERTGGSVSTLTIQRTQQEDSAVYLCASSVGEGRTDTQYFGPGTRLTVL.

This chain joins TRBV27 and TRBJ2-7; 8 nucleotides align to TRBD1. V dropped 2 bases and J dropped 2; count of bases not matched to a gene: 2. The germline V gene encodes CDR1 MNHEY and CDR2 SMNVEV (reference sequence). This CDR3 is 14 amino acids long. CDR3 in amino acids: CASSLQGAAYEQYF. The CDR3 DNA reads TGTGCCAGCAGTTTACAGGGGGCGGCCTACGAGCAGTACTTC.

In its sample, this clone was seen once. This chain joins TRBV7-3 and TRBJ1-1; 8 nucleotides align to TRBD1. This CDR3 is built from 14 residues. V shed 1 base, J shed 5 bases, and the junction held 3 bases outside the gene matches. The germline V gene encodes CDR1 SGHTA and CDR2 FQGTGA. The CDR3: CASSLRTGTTEAFF. The DNA for the CDR3 is TGTGCCAGCAGCTTAAGGACAGGGACGACTGAAGCTTTCTTT.